This TCR beta chain was sequenced for a study of regulatory T cells in long-lasting Graves disease. This clonotype was detected ten times or more. Time point of the sample: persistent/refractory GD, antithyroid drugs over 5 years with positive TRAb. PBMCs were the source of the RNA used for TCR sequencing. Arm-PCR with iRepertoire HTBI primers amplified the CDR3 regions for these TCR beta libraries. TCRdb reanalysed the multiplex PCR reads using MiXCR and keeps one entry per CDR3 protein. The sample includes 350,000 to 450,000 distinct CDR3 sequences, roughly 24% of them seen just once. Germline CDR1 MDHEN, CDR2 SYDVKM. The CDR3 length is 15 residues. V lost 4 bases, J lost 2 bases, and 4 bases stayed unmatched.

The chain joins TRBV28 to TRBJ2-3, with 9 bases aligning to TRBD1. The clonotype comes from a woman aged 40 to 49 with Graves disease. The sample in question was peripheral blood mononuclear cells (PBMCs), obtained when the disease was refractory, from a patient treated with antithyroid drugs. CDR3 DNA sequence: TGTGCCAGCAGTTCCGGGACAGGGCACACAGATACGCAGTATTTT. As protein: CASSSGTGHTDTQYF.